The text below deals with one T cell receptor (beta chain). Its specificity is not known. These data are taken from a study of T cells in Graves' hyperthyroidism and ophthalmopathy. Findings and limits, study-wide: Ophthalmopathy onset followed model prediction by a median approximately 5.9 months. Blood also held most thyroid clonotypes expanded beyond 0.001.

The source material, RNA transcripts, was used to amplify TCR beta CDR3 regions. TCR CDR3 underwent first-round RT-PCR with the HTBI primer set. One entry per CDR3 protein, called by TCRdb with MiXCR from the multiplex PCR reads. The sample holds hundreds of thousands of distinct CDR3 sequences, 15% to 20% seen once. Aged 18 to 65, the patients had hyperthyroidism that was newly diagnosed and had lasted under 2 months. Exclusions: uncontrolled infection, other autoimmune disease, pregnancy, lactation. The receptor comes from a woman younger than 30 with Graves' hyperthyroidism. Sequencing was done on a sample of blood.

CDR3 amino acids: CSAGGAPDQETQYF. CDR3 nucleotide sequence: TGCAGCGCTGGGGGGGCTCCCGATCAAGAGACCCAGTACTTC. This chain links TRBV29-1 with TRBJ2-5; D perhaps matches TRBD2 (7 bases). The length of the CDR3 is 14 residues. Germline V gene sequence: CDR1 SQVTM, CDR2 ANQGSEA. The ends were cut back, 7 bases at V and 2 bases at J, with 17 bases in the middle.